One sample yielded the 2 T cell receptor beta chains listed below, sequenced in a study of shared clonotypes between healthy human individuals. Profiled with immunoSEQ multiplex PCR; TCRdb holds only in-frame clones, not every one. The top ten hold 0.11% of the sample, which has around 550,000 clones, around 96% seen once. Naive CD8 isolation took CD45RO-negative cells positively selected for CCR7 and excluded terminally differentiated effector memory CD45RA+ cells. Sequences were obtained from naive CD8+ T cells sorted from blood. The receptors derive from a woman aged 25 to 39 in good health.

The V call is TRBV7-9, the J call TRBJ1-5, with 12 bases matching TRBD1. V shed 3 bases, J shed 8 bases, and the junction held 11 bases outside the gene matches. The CDR3 covers 17 residues. The germline CDR1 and CDR2 sequences are SEHNR and FQNEAQ (reference sequence). CDR3 nucleotides: TGTGCCAGCAGCTTGATACTGGGACAGGGGGCCGCAGAGCCCCAGCATTTT. Residues: CASSLILGQGAAEPQHF.

V usage is TRBV5-1 and J usage is TRBJ1-2; TRBD1 might be the D (5 bases). Germline V gene lookup returns CDR1 SGHRS and CDR2 YFSETQ. The CDR3 spans 11 residues. Trimming took 0 bases from V and 13 from J, leaving 10 bases between them. The CDR3 DNA follows: TGCGCCAGCAGCTTGGGTAACAGGTTCACCTTC. This encodes CASSLGNRFTF.